The 18 T cell receptor beta chains below were found in one sample sequenced in a study of early T cells in non-severe SARS-CoV-2 infection. TCRdb independently ran MiXCR on the 5' RACE reads; one entry per CDR3 protein. The sample contains about 49,000 distinct CDR3 sequences, 12% of which appear only once. The sequenced sample consisted of whole blood. These receptor sequences come from an adult who was a healthcare worker with PCR-confirmed SARS-CoV-2 infection or an uninfected control (not recorded which).

In its sample, this clonotype was seen a few times. This sequence joins TRBV7-8 and TRBJ2-3; D possibly corresponds to TRBD2 (5 bases). The length of the CDR3 is 14 residues. Deletions cut 7 bases from V and 0 bases from J, with 11 bases between. The germline gives CDR1 SGHVS, CDR2 FQNEAQ. CDR3 in amino acids: CASTSWESTDTQYF. In DNA, the CDR3 is TGTGCCAGCACTTCATGGGAGAGCACAGATACGCAGTATTTT.

This clonotype came up a few times. The chain combines TRBV2 with TRBJ1-4; no reliable D call. The V end lost 5 bases, the J end lost 8 bases, and 18 bases lay between the germline ends. CDR1 is SNHLY and CDR2 is FYNNEI in the germline V gene. There are 15 residues in the CDR3. The CDR3 sequence is CASSLGLVNREKLFF. The DNA of the CDR3 is TGTGCCAGCAGTTTAGGACTGGTTAATCGCGAAAAACTGTTTTTT.

This clonotype was seen repeatedly, ten times or more. The chain employs TRBV11-2 and TRBJ1-2; no clear D gene. V gave up 0 bases and J gave up 8 bases, with 1 base separating them. Germline V gene data show CDR1 as SGHAT and CDR2 as FQNNGV. The length of the CDR3 is 10 residues. The CDR3 sequence: CASSLDGYTF. In nucleotides, the CDR3 is TGTGCCAGCAGCTTAGACGGCTACACCTTC. Full variable domain (outside the CDR3, taken from reference TRBV11-2 and TRBJ1-2): EAGVAQSPRYKIIEKRQSVAFWCNPISGHATLYWYQQILGQGPKLLIQFQNNGVVDDSQLPKDRFSAERLKGVDSTLKIQPAKLEDSAVYLCASSLDGYTFGSGTRLTVV.

The sample holds many counts of this clonotype. The genes are TRBV12-3 or TRBV12-4 and TRBJ1-2, with a weak D call TRBD1 (5 bases). The CDR3 is 14 residues long. Trimming removed 3 bases from V and 0 bases from J, with 8 bases in between. The CDR3 protein is CASSLAGSNYGYTF. The CDR3 coding sequence is TGTGCCAGCAGTTTGGCAGGGTCTAACTATGGCTACACCTTC.

By its share, this clonotype is medium-sized. The CDR3 loop is CASSLGPRGIYNEQFF. CDR3 sequence (DNA): TGTGCCAGCAGCTTGGGCCCTAGGGGCATATACAATGAGCAGTTCTTC. V usage is TRBV7-2 and J usage is TRBJ2-1; weak D call: TRBD1 (5 bases). The length of the CDR3 is 16 residues. Trimming removed 3 bases from V and 4 bases from J, with 16 bases in between. Looked up from germline, CDR1 is SGHTA and CDR2 is FQGNSA.

At least ten counts were recorded for this clonotype. This sequence joins TRBV7-3 and TRBJ1-2; D perhaps matches TRBD1 (6 bases). In germline, CDR1 is SGHTA, CDR2 FQGTGA. Trimming removed 5 bases at V and 4 bases at J, with 11 bases between. CDR3 length: 13 amino acids. The CDR3 coding sequence is TGTGCCAGCAGCCCAGGGGTTGGCTATGGCTACACCTTC. It translates to CASSPGVGYGYTF.

This clonotype was counted a few times. V gene TRBV5-1 combines with J gene TRBJ2-2; D not resolved. V shed 0 bases and J shed 6 bases, with 9 bases lying between them. This CDR3 comprises 14 residues. Per the germline V gene, CDR1 is SGHRS and CDR2 is YFSETQ. This CDR3 reads CASSLGASAGELFF. CDR3 DNA: TGCGCCAGCAGCTTGGGGGCCAGTGCCGGGGAGCTGTTTTTT.

This clonotype showed up just a few times. The rearrangement uses TRBV14 and TRBJ2-7; 7 bases are shared with TRBD2. Losses at the gene ends were 2 bases for V and 5 bases for J; bases not matched to a gene: 12. The CDR3 runs 16 residues. CDR1 and CDR2 (germline): SGHDN, FVKESK. The CDR3 loop reads CASSQWVAGDFDEQYF. The CDR3 bases are TGTGCCAGCAGCCAATGGGTGGCGGGAGATTTCGACGAGCAGTACTTC.

This clonotype was recorded at least ten times. The chain employs TRBV29-1 and TRBJ2-7; 10 positions match TRBD1. The CDR3 is made up of 11 amino acids. Per germline, CDR1 SQVTM and CDR2 ANQGSEA. V trimming: 7 bases; J trimming: 8 bases; junction bases outside the gene matches: 5. For the CDR3, the DNA is TGCAGCGCGGGGGACAGGGGCCAGCAGTACTTC. It yields the protein CSAGDRGQQYF.

This clonotype came up many times. The rearrangement uses TRBV7-9 and TRBJ2-7, with a possible D match to TRBD1 (6 bases). The CDR3 is made up of 15 amino acids. The V end was cut by 5 bases, the J end by 0 bases, with 14 bases between. From germline, CDR1 is SEHNR and CDR2 FQNEAQ (reference sequence). The CDR3 DNA sequence: TGTGCCAGCAGCCAAACCAGGACAGTCTCCTACGAGCAGTACTTC. The encoded protein is CASSQTRTVSYEQYF.

At least ten counts were recorded for this clonotype. The J gene is TRBJ2-3, the V gene TRBV27; 10 bases align to TRBD2. The CDR3 extends over 15 amino acids. Trimming at V came to 6 bases and at J to 5 bases, leaving 8 bases not matched to a gene. CDR1 and CDR2 from the germline V gene are MNHEY and SMNVEV (reference sequence). Here the CDR3 DNA reads TGTGCCAGCAGCATAGCGGGGGGAGGTGGAGATACGCAGTATTTT. This codes for CASSIAGGGGDTQYF.

This clonotype was seen many times. This sequence joins TRBV29-1 and TRBJ1-1; 9 positions match TRBD1. Germline V CDR1 and CDR2: SQVTM, ANQGSEA. The CDR3 runs 11 residues. V lost 6 bases, J lost 10 bases, and 6 bases stayed unmatched. The CDR3 DNA reads TGCAGCGTGCGTACAGGGGGCATAGCTTTCTTT. Its translation is CSVRTGGIAFF.

This clonotype has a count of ten or more. The chain has TRBV5-1 and TRBJ1-2, with 11 bases aligning to TRBD1. The length of the CDR3 is 15 residues. J lost 8 bases, V lost 6 bases, and 12 bases had no gene match. Looked up from germline, CDR1 is SGHRS and CDR2 is YFSETQ. CDR3 coding DNA: TGCGCCAGCACCCCCCAAGGACAGGGGGCTGGAGGCTACACCTTC. Its translation: CASTPQGQGAGGYTF. Combining the CDR3 with reference TRBV5-1 and TRBJ1-2 gives the whole variable domain KAGVTQTPRYLIKTRGQQVTLSCSPISGHRSVSWYQQTPGQGLQFLFEYFSETQRNKGNFPGRFSGRQFSNSRSEMNVSTLELGDSALYLCASTPQGQGAGGYTFGSGTRLTVV.

In its sample, this clonotype was seen a few times. The chain joins TRBV7-9 to TRBJ2-2, with D unresolved. The length of the CDR3 is 15 residues. Germline values: CDR1 SEHNR, CDR2 FQNEAQ (reference sequence). V lost 2 bases and J 6 bases, leaving 13 bases between the germline ends. CDR3 DNA: TGTGCCAGCAGCTTAACCTCGACCCCTCCCGGGGAGCTGTTTTTT. Its protein is CASSLTSTPPGELFF.

The chain combines TRBV29-1 with TRBJ1-1; weak D call: TRBD1 (6 bases). CDR3 size: 13 residues. The germline V gene encodes CDR1 SQVTM and CDR2 ANQGSEA. V lost 7 bases and J lost 2, with 14 bases in between. CDR3 in amino acids: CSAILTGNTEAFF. The CDR3 nucleotides are TGCAGCGCCATCCTGACAGGTAACACTGAAGCTTTCTTT. Filled out from reference TRBV29-1 and TRBJ1-1, the complete variable domain reads SAVISQKPSRDICQRGTSLTIQCQVDSQVTMMFWYRQQPGQSLTLIATANQGSEATYESGFVIDKFPISRPNLTFSTLTVSNMSPEDSSIYLCSAILTGNTEAFFGQGTRLTVV.

The chain has TRBV28 and TRBJ1-5; D gene unclear. Looked up from germline, CDR1 is MDHEN and CDR2 is SYDVKM. V lost 6 bases and J lost 3, with 3 bases in between. CDR3 size: 11 residues. CDR3 loop: CASSTNQPQHF. CDR3 sequence (DNA): TGTGCCAGCAGCACCAATCAGCCCCAGCATTTT.

This clonotype was counted ten times or more. V usage is TRBV18 and J usage is TRBJ1-2, with 9 bases lining up with TRBD1. The J segment lost 5 bases and the V segment lost 3 bases, leaving 4 bases of the junction unmatched. This CDR3 has 14 residues. Germline V CDR1 and CDR2: KGHSH, LQKENI. CDR3 DNA sequence: TGTGCCAGCTCACCTGGACAGGGGATGTATGGCTACACCTTC. Translation gives CASSPGQGMYGYTF.

The chain carries TRBV20-1 and TRBJ1-1; the match to TRBD1 covers 7 bases. The CDR3 runs 16 residues. The ends lost 0 bases at V and 4 bases at J; junction bases unmatched: 11. Per the germline V gene, CDR1 is DFQATT and CDR2 is SNEGSKA (reference sequence). CDR3 residues: CSARDRGTARGTEAFF. CDR3 nucleotide sequence: TGCAGTGCTAGAGATCGGGGGACAGCTAGGGGCACTGAAGCTTTCTTT.